The 24 T cell receptor beta chains below come from one sample, sequenced in a study of T-cell reconstitution after alpha-beta-depleted transplantation in children. General study results and limits: Among T cells one year after transplant, newly produced cells accounted for most counts and diversity.

Their cognate antigens are unknown. Unique molecular identifiers featured in how the TCRbeta library was prepared. TCRdb reanalysed the PCR reads using MiXCR and keeps one entry per CDR3 protein. The table shows approximately 300,000 distinct CDR3 sequences, with around 7.3% occurring only once. This specimen consisted of peripheral blood, obtained 360 days after TCRalphabeta/CD19-depleted stem cell transplant. These receptor sequences come from a female patient aged 2-15 years who had a stem cell transplant for Fanconi anemia, so the T cells may come from the graft donor.

This clonotype was seen a few times. The chain couples TRBV7-2 to TRBJ1-5; 10 nucleotides align to TRBD1. CDR1 is SGHTA, CDR2 FQGNSA, per germline. This CDR3 region has 15 residues. V was pared by 7 bases and J by 6 bases, with 9 bases of the junction left unmatched. The CDR3 DNA reads as TGTGCCAGCACCCTGTCCGGGACAGGGGTTCAGCCCCAGCATTTT. Amino acid sequence: CASTLSGTGVQPQHF.

The chain uses TRBV7-9 and TRBJ2-5; weak D call: TRBD2 (5 bases). The V gene lost 3 bases and the J gene lost 0 bases, with 11 bases spanning the gap. Looked up from germline, CDR1 is SEHNR and CDR2 is FQNEAQ (reference sequence). The CDR3 extends over 15 amino acids. The chain's CDR3 is CASSFWRSYQETQYF. The CDR3 nucleotides are TGTGCCAGCAGCTTTTGGAGGTCGTACCAAGAGACCCAGTACTTC.

This clonotype occurred many times. The V call is TRBV29-1, the J call TRBJ2-6; the D gene is possibly TRBD1 (6 bases). The CDR3 loop spans 17 amino acids. Germline V gene sequence: CDR1 SQVTM, CDR2 ANQGSEA. V was cut by 3 bases and J by 0 bases, with 15 bases left in between. CDR3: CSVEGAGPNSGANVLTF. Here the CDR3 DNA reads TGCAGCGTTGAGGGGGCAGGGCCTAACTCTGGGGCCAACGTCCTGACTTTC. The variable domain in full, completed from reference TRBV29-1 and TRBJ2-6, reads SAVISQKPSRDICQRGTSLTIQCQVDSQVTMMFWYRQQPGQSLTLIATANQGSEATYESGFVIDKFPISRPNLTFSTLTVSNMSPEDSSIYLCSVEGAGPNSGANVLTFGAGSRLTVL.

This clonotype was picked up many times. V gene TRBV20-1 combines with J gene TRBJ1-1; D is ambiguous. V was clipped by 5 bases and J by 1 base, with 14 bases between them. The CDR3 consists of 14 residues. CDR1 DFQATT and CDR2 SNEGSKA come from the germline V gene (reference sequence). The CDR3 region is CSAPGLGRNTEAFF. As DNA, the CDR3 is TGCAGTGCTCCGGGTTTAGGGCGGAACACTGAAGCTTTCTTT.

J is TRBJ2-7 and V is TRBV30; D is perhaps TRBD1 (5 bases). Germline V gene lookup returns CDR1 GTSNPN and CDR2 SVGIG (reference sequence). The CDR3 totals 13 residues. Between the trimmed V and J ends, which lost 7 bases and 5 bases, there was a span of 18 bases. In DNA, the CDR3 is TGTGCCTCCTGGTTAAGTTGGGGCCACGAGCAGTACTTC. Amino acids: CASWLSWGHEQYF.

This clonotype has a count of ten or more. This sequence joins TRBV20-1 and TRBJ2-5, with D tentatively TRBD1 or TRBD2 (6 bases each). V lost 6 bases and J lost 5, with 19 bases in between. Germline loops: CDR1 DFQATT, CDR2 SNEGSKA (reference sequence). This CDR3 comprises 14 residues. The CDR3 is CSATPWGAGETQYF. The CDR3 region has the DNA TGCAGTGCGACACCCTGGGGGGCAGGCGAGACCCAGTACTTC.

This clonotype was seen repeatedly, ten times or more. The gene calls are TRBV3-1 and TRBJ2-1; no clear D. The CDR3 spans 12 residues. Trimming removed 4 bases from V and 5 bases from J, with 6 bases in between. Germline V gene lookup returns CDR1 LGHDT and CDR2 YNNKEL (reference sequence). The CDR3 nucleotides are TGTGCCAGCAGCCCAAGGGACAATGAGCAGTTCTTC. This encodes CASSPRDNEQFF.

The V call is TRBV20-1, the J call TRBJ1-2; TRBD1 is a possible D gene (5 bases). V lost 3 bases to trimming and J lost 5 bases, with 22 bases between them. The V gene's germline CDR1 is DFQATT and CDR2 SNEGSKA (reference sequence). The CDR3 loop spans 16 amino acids. The CDR3 reads CSASWGYRQTPYGYTF. The CDR3 coding sequence is TGCAGTGCTAGTTGGGGATATCGACAGACACCTTATGGCTACACCTTC.

This clonotype was counted a few times. The chain employs TRBV20-1 and TRBJ1-5; D remains unclear. There are 15 residues in the CDR3. In germline, CDR1 is DFQATT, CDR2 SNEGSKA (reference sequence). V was cut by 3 bases and J by 3 bases, with 15 bases left in between. CDR3 DNA sequence: TGCAGTGCTAGCGGGCCCAGCCTATTCAATCAGCCCCAGCATTTT. It yields the protein CSASGPSLFNQPQHF.

This clonotype has a count of ten or more. The V and J genes are TRBV20-1 and TRBJ2-1; 11 positions agree with TRBD2. The CDR3 has 13 amino acids. V shed 6 bases, J shed 8 bases, and the junction held 6 bases outside the gene matches. From germline, CDR1 is DFQATT and CDR2 SNEGSKA (reference sequence). The CDR3 DNA reads TGCAGTGCGTCGACTAGCGGGGTGGATGAGCAGTTCTTC. Protein: CSASTSGVDEQFF.

This clonotype was detected only a few times. The rearrangement joins TRBV28 to TRBJ1-5; possibly TRBD1 for D (5 bases). There are 16 residues in the CDR3. Trimming cost V 5 bases and J 4 bases, with 18 bases left between them. Germline loops: CDR1 MDHEN, CDR2 SYDVKM. The CDR3 region is CASSRPSGAGNQPQHF. The CDR3 nucleotides read TGTGCCAGCAGTCGCCCTAGCGGGGCGGGGAATCAGCCCCAGCATTTT.

This chain links TRBV12-3 or TRBV12-4 with TRBJ1-2; D might be TRBD1 (5 bases). The CDR3 has 15 residues. V was pared by 5 bases and J by 0 bases, with 13 bases between. The CDR3 DNA is TGTGCCAGCAGTCCGACAGCAGGTGCTAACTATGGCTACACCTTC. Protein product: CASSPTAGANYGYTF.

This clonotype showed up many times. The chain joins TRBV12-3 or TRBV12-4 to TRBJ1-2; D might be TRBD1 (6 bases). The germline V and J ends were trimmed by 3 bases and 13 bases, with 15 bases remaining between them. The CDR3 runs to 12 residues. CDR3 in DNA: TGTGCCAGCAGTTTGGGCAGGGGATCTCCCACCTTC. This encodes CASSLGRGSPTF.

Ten or more counts support this clonotype. The chain links TRBV7-9 to TRBJ1-1; TRBD1 matches 7 bases. Germline values: CDR1 SEHNR, CDR2 FQNEAQ (reference sequence). The CDR3 runs to 12 residues. V lost 6 bases to trimming and J lost 7 bases; unmatched junction nucleotides: 5. CDR3 amino acids: CASRAGDSEAFF. DNA for the CDR3: TGTGCCAGCAGGGCGGGGGACAGTGAAGCTTTCTTT.

This clonotype was seen ten or more times. The V gene is TRBV11-2, the J gene TRBJ2-3; D not resolved. V shed 0 bases and J shed 0 bases, with 7 bases lying between them. The CDR3 sequence is 15 residues long. Germline CDR1 and CDR2: SGHAT and FQNNGV. This CDR3 reads CASSLDGQSTDTQYF. In DNA form, the CDR3 reads TGTGCCAGCAGCTTAGATGGGCAGAGCACAGATACGCAGTATTTT. Variable domain in full (rest from reference TRBV11-2 and TRBJ2-3): EAGVAQSPRYKIIEKRQSVAFWCNPISGHATLYWYQQILGQGPKLLIQFQNNGVVDDSQLPKDRFSAERLKGVDSTLKIQPAKLEDSAVYLCASSLDGQSTDTQYFGPGTRLTVL.

This clonotype appeared many times. The chain carries TRBV18 and TRBJ2-1; no clear D. The CDR3 sequence is 15 residues long. V was shortened by 2 bases and J by 5 bases, with 13 bases between the two germline ends. Germline CDR1 and CDR2: KGHSH and LQKENI. CDR3 sequence reads: CASSPSYPVNNEQFF. CDR3 bases: TGTGCCAGCTCACCATCATATCCTGTTAACAATGAGCAGTTCTTC.

V is TRBV4-2 and J is TRBJ2-7; D may match TRBD1 or TRBD2 (5 bases each). This CDR3 spans 16 amino acids. From germline, CDR1 is LGHNA and CDR2 YNFKEQ. The V end was cut by 10 bases, the J end by 0 bases, with 22 bases between. CDR3 sequence (DNA): TGTGCCATCAGTCCGGGGCTCCGCTCGAGCTCCTACGAGCAGTACTTC. Amino acid sequence: CAISPGLRSSSYEQYF.

The chain combines TRBV25-1 with TRBJ2-1, with 9 bases matching TRBD1. The trim removed 1 base at V and 3 bases at J, leaving 7 bases unmatched. Germline CDR1 is MGHDK and CDR2 is SYGVNS. CDR3 length: 17 amino acids. For the CDR3, the DNA is TGTGCCAGCAGTGAATGGTCACCGGGACAGGGCTACAATGAGCAGTTCTTC. Translating it yields CASSEWSPGQGYNEQFF.

The V call is TRBV7-8, the J call TRBJ1-5; 7 nucleotides match TRBD1. Trimming at V came to 3 bases and at J to 3 bases, leaving 11 bases not matched to a gene. The CDR3 consists of 17 residues. Germline V gene sequence: CDR1 SGHVS, CDR2 FQNEAQ. CDR3 loop: CASSFPPTGSDNQPQHF. Written as DNA, the CDR3 is TGTGCCAGCAGCTTCCCGCCGACAGGGTCTGACAATCAGCCCCAGCATTTT.

There are many counts of this clonotype. The chain employs TRBV10-3 and TRBJ2-3; 7 nucleotides match TRBD2. CDR1 is ENHRY, CDR2 SYGVKD, per germline. J lost 1 base, V lost 7 bases, and 8 bases had no gene match. The CDR3 has 15 residues. Here the CDR3 DNA reads TGTGCCATCACCTCAGCGGGGTCAGGCACAGATACGCAGTATTTT. This gives the protein CAITSAGSGTDTQYF.

In its sample, this clonotype was seen many times. V gene TRBV12-3 or TRBV12-4 combines with J gene TRBJ2-7; no definite D call. V dropped 2 bases and J dropped 4 bases, with 12 bases sitting between them. The CDR3 runs 14 residues. This chain's CDR3 is CASSLKARPYEQYF. The CDR3 region has the DNA TGTGCCAGCAGTTTAAAGGCCAGGCCTTACGAGCAGTACTTC.

This chain joins TRBV25-1 and TRBJ1-1; D is undetermined. Germline V gene data show CDR1 as MGHDK and CDR2 as SYGVNS. The V end was cut by 7 bases, the J end by 6 bases, with 12 bases between. The CDR3 consists of 12 residues. The CDR3 here is CASMDGRAEAFF. The CDR3 nucleotides read TGTGCCAGCATGGATGGGAGAGCTGAAGCTTTCTTT.

The J gene is TRBJ2-1, the V gene TRBV7-6, with 7 positions matching TRBD2. This CDR3 comprises 14 residues. With V trimmed by 5 bases and J by 6 bases, 7 bases remained unmatched. Germline V lookup: CDR1 SGHVS, CDR2 FNYEAQ. The CDR3 is CASSPLGGSNEQFF. CDR3 coding DNA: TGTGCCAGCAGCCCTTTGGGGGGGTCCAATGAGCAGTTCTTC.

This clonotype was observed many times. CDR3 sequence reads: CASSLRKNGLAGSYEQYF. For the CDR3, the DNA is TGTGCCAGCAGCCTAAGAAAGAATGGACTAGCGGGATCCTACGAGCAGTACTTC. The V gene is TRBV7-6, the J gene TRBJ2-7; 12 bases map to TRBD2. In germline, CDR1 is SGHVS, CDR2 FNYEAQ. CDR3 length: 18 residues. J was trimmed by 1 base and V by 5 bases; bases with no gene match: 12.